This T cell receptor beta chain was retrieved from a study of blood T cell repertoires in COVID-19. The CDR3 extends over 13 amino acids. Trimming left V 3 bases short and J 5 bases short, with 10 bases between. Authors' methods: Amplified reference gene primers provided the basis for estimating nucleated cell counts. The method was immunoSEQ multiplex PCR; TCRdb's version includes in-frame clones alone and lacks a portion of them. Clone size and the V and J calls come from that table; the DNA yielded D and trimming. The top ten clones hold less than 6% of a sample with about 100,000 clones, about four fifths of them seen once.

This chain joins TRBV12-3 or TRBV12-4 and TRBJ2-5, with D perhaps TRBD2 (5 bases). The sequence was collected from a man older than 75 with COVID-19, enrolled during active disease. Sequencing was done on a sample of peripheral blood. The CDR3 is CASSLEARETQYF. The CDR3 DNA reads TGTGCCAGCAGTTTGGAGGCGAGGGAGACCCAGTACTTC.